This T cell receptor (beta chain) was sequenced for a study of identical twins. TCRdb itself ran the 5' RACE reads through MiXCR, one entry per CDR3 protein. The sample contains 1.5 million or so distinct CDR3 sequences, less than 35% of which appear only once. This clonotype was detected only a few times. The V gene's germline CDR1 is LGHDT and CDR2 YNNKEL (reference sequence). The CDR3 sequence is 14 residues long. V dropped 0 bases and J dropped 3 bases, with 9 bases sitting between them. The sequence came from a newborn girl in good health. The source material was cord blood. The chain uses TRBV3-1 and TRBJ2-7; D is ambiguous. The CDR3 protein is CASSQEASDYEQYF. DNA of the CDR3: TGTGCCAGCAGCCAAGAGGCTTCGGACTACGAGCAGTACTTC.